Listed below are T cell receptor beta chains from one sample, sequenced in a study of blood T cells in healthy people across ages. TCRdb analysed the 5' RACE reads with MiXCR anew, one entry per CDR3 protein. The sample consists of over a million distinct CDR3 sequences, roughly 40% of them appearing once. Sequencing was done on a sample of blood. The receptors shown here come from a woman between 18 and 29 years old in good health. Both conserved end residues are part of each CDR3. Each record gives: D gene, V gene, clone size, J gene, CDR3 protein, CDR3 DNA. D genes are given only for firm matches. Size is stated for part of the rows, as once, few or many counts, or as a class when the clone is expanded.

>.|TRBV5-6|.|TRBJ2-7
CASSLALRTYEQYF
TGTGCCAGCAGCTTGGCACTCAGAACCTACGAGCAGTACTTC
>TRBD1|TRBV7-2|.|TRBJ1-2
CASSRDRDKGYTF
TGTGCCAGCAGCCGGGACAGGGATAAAGGCTACACCTTC
>TRBD2|TRBV18|.|TRBJ2-3
CASSPGTSDTQYF
TGTGCCAGCTCACCGGGGACTAGTGATACGCAGTATTTT
>TRBD1|TRBV25-1|many|TRBJ1-5
CASSGQGQPQHF
TGTGCCAGCAGTGGACAGGGTCAGCCCCAGCATTTT
>.|TRBV12-3/TRBV12-4|.|TRBJ2-7
CASSLESGGTDNYEQYF
TGTGCCAGCAGTTTAGAAAGTGGGGGGACAGATAACTACGAGCAGTACTTC
>.|TRBV9|few|TRBJ2-7
CASSPRRRFSSYEQYF
TGTGCCAGCAGCCCCAGACGGCGATTTAGCTCCTACGAGCAGTACTTC
>.|TRBV6-1|once|TRBJ1-1
CASTHADRIHTEAFF
TGTGCCAGCACCCACGCAGACAGAATCCACACTGAAGCTTTCTTT
>.|TRBV5-1|.|TRBJ2-7
CASSFKPPYEQYF
TGCGCCAGCAGCTTTAAACCACCCTACGAGCAGTACTTC
>.|TRBV5-1|.|TRBJ1-1
CASSLAPGRPNTEAFF
TGCGCCAGCAGCTTGGCCCCTGGCAGACCGAACACTGAAGCTTTCTTT
>TRBD2|TRBV10-1|.|TRBJ2-1
CASSFTSGNYNEQFF
TGCGCCAGCAGTTTCACTAGCGGGAATTACAATGAGCAGTTCTTC
>TRBD2|TRBV7-2|.|TRBJ2-7
CASSSLGAGVHWNEQYF
TGTGCCAGCAGCTCCCTTGGGGCGGGAGTACATTGGAATGAGCAGTACTTC
>TRBD2|TRBV3-1|.|TRBJ2-6
CASSPGGRGANVLTF
TGTGCCAGCAGCCCGGGGGGGCGTGGGGCCAACGTCCTGACTTTC
>.|TRBV20-1|.|TRBJ1-1
CSAGRVGGTEAFF
TGCAGTGCAGGGAGAGTGGGGGGCACTGAAGCTTTCTTT
>.|TRBV24-1|.|TRBJ2-1
CATSDSGRQFF
TGTGCCACCAGTGATTCCGGGAGGCAGTTCTTC
>.|TRBV24-1|few|TRBJ2-3
CATSDWGTEDTQYF
TGTGCCACCAGTGATTGGGGGACTGAAGATACGCAGTATTTT
>TRBD1|TRBV6-1|.|TRBJ2-3
CASSGTGTGSPTAPDTQYF
TGTGCCAGCAGTGGAACCGGGACAGGGTCCCCGACAGCCCCAGATACGCAGTATTTT
>.|TRBV12-3/TRBV12-4|.|TRBJ2-2
CASSGRQTNTGELFF
TGTGCCAGCAGCGGCCGACAGACGAACACCGGGGAGCTGTTTTTT
>TRBD2|TRBV9|few|TRBJ2-1
CASSAPSGDYNEQFF
TGTGCCAGCAGCGCCCCTAGCGGGGACTACAATGAGCAGTTCTTC
>TRBD2|TRBV27|few|TRBJ2-7
CASSLSNPTSGSYEQYF
TGTGCCAGCAGTTTATCGAACCCGACTAGCGGGAGTTACGAGCAGTACTTC
>TRBD1|TRBV6-1|.|TRBJ1-6
CASSRTPDRVSFNSPLHF
TGTGCCAGCAGCCGAACCCCTGACAGGGTCTCGTTTAATTCACCCCTCCACTTT
>TRBD2|TRBV7-8|.|TRBJ2-1
CASSSGLVRNEQFF
TGTGCCAGCAGCTCGGGACTAGTGCGCAATGAGCAGTTCTTC
>TRBD1|TRBV6-6|.|TRBJ1-1
CASRRDRDEAFF
TGTGCCAGCAGACGGGACAGAGACGAAGCTTTCTTT
>.|TRBV9|few|TRBJ1-5
CASSPGGSSLGQPQHF
TGTGCCAGCAGCCCTGGCGGGTCCAGCTTAGGTCAGCCCCAGCATTTT
>TRBD2|TRBV28|few|TRBJ2-3
CASMGGGIGGDTQYF
TGTGCCAGCATGGGCGGGGGAATCGGGGGAGATACGCAGTATTTT
>.|TRBV7-3|few|TRBJ1-1
CASSLTAGDLNTEAFF
TGTGCCAGCAGCTTAACGGCCGGGGACCTGAACACTGAAGCTTTCTTT
>.|TRBV10-3|.|TRBJ2-3
CAISAFPSTDTQYF
TGTGCCATCAGTGCCTTCCCTAGCACAGATACGCAGTATTTT
>TRBD1|TRBV20-1|once|TRBJ2-6
CSARDRAPSGANVLTF
TGCAGTGCTAGGGACAGGGCTCCCTCTGGGGCCAACGTCCTGACTTTC
>.|TRBV12-3/TRBV12-4|.|TRBJ1-2
CASRPTGTGGYTF
TGTGCCAGCAGACCCACCGGGACGGGCGGCTACACCTTC
>.|TRBV7-9|.|TRBJ2-7
CASSSKEGGLSSYEQYF
TGTGCCAGCAGCTCCAAGGAGGGCGGTCTTAGCTCCTACGAGCAGTACTTC
>.|TRBV12-3/TRBV12-4|.|TRBJ2-3
CASTRRALSTDTQYF
TGTGCCAGCACACGGAGGGCCCTAAGCACAGATACGCAGTATTTT
>TRBD2|TRBV20-1|.|TRBJ2-5
CSARTRFTSGMNQETQYF
TGCAGTGCTAGAACACGGTTTACTAGCGGGATGAACCAAGAGACCCAGTACTTC
>.|TRBV6-5|.|TRBJ2-5
CASTPVNRDGQYF
TGTGCCAGCACTCCCGTCAACAGGGACGGGCAGTACTTC
>.|TRBV25-1|.|TRBJ1-1
CASTPRTESEAFF
TGTGCCAGCACCCCCAGGACGGAGTCGGAAGCTTTCTTT
>.|TRBV25-1|few|TRBJ2-7
CTSSDNPRTRGYEQYF
TGTACCAGCAGTGATAATCCCAGGACGAGAGGCTACGAGCAGTACTTC
>TRBD1|TRBV5-1|few|TRBJ2-7
CASNPGTGEDEQYF
TGCGCCAGCAACCCCGGGACAGGGGAAGACGAGCAGTACTTC
>.|TRBV7-8|.|TRBJ2-1
CASGQLDWGYHEQFF
TGTGCCAGCGGCCAACTAGACTGGGGCTACCATGAGCAGTTCTTC
>.|TRBV4-2|few|TRBJ2-7
CASSQLLAYTYEQYF
TGTGCCAGCAGCCAACTTTTGGCGTACACCTACGAGCAGTACTTC
>TRBD1|TRBV11-2|.|TRBJ1-6
CASSSLQGHNSPLHF
TGTGCCAGCAGTTCCCTACAGGGGCATAATTCACCCCTCCACTTT
>TRBD1|TRBV7-9|few|TRBJ1-2
CASSLEQGNGYTF
TGTGCCAGCAGCTTAGAACAGGGGAACGGCTACACCTTC
>.|TRBV5-1|.|TRBJ2-2
CASQKGTAGPGELFF
TGCGCCAGCCAGAAAGGGACAGCGGGCCCCGGGGAGCTGTTTTTT
>.|TRBV5-1|many|TRBJ2-7
CASSDGNSYEQYF
TGCGCCAGCAGTGACGGGAACTCCTACGAGCAGTACTTC
>.|TRBV24-1|few|TRBJ2-1
CATAGTADNEQFF
TGTGCCACCGCCGGGACGGCCGACAATGAGCAGTTCTTC
>.|TRBV10-2|.|TRBJ2-5
CASRLRGVQETQYF
TGCGCCAGCAGACTCCGGGGTGTCCAAGAGACCCAGTACTTC
>TRBD1|TRBV6-5|.|TRBJ1-2
CASSYYSDRDGYTF
TGTGCCAGCAGTTACTACTCGGACAGGGATGGCTACACCTTC
>.|TRBV2|.|TRBJ1-1
CASSEEGWGVGISTEAFF
TGTGCCAGCAGTGAAGAAGGTTGGGGGGTTGGGATATCCACTGAAGCTTTCTTT
>.|TRBV4-2|.|TRBJ2-5
CASSQDAGGGETQYF
TGTGCCAGCAGCCAAGATGCAGGGGGGGGGGAGACCCAGTACTTC
>.|TRBV11-2|.|TRBJ1-2
CASSFKETTYGYTF
TGTGCCAGCAGCTTTAAGGAGACGACCTATGGCTACACCTTC
>.|TRBV4-2|.|TRBJ1-5
CASSQDGRGDQPQHF
TGTGCCAGCAGCCAAGATGGGAGGGGGGATCAGCCCCAGCATTTT
>TRBD1|TRBV6-5|.|TRBJ1-5
CASSRTGTENNQPQHF
TGTGCCAGCAGCCGAACCGGGACAGAAAACAATCAGCCCCAGCATTTT
>.|TRBV3-1|few|TRBJ2-1
CASSPPQGEMDNEQFF
TGTGCCAGCAGCCCTCCCCAAGGAGAGATGGACAATGAGCAGTTCTTC
>TRBD1|TRBV7-9|.|TRBJ1-1
CASRGTGVGEAFF
TGTGCCAGCAGGGGGACAGGGGTCGGAGAAGCTTTCTTT
>.|TRBV3-1|few|TRBJ2-1
CASSPDLEGGRRFF
TGTGCCAGCAGCCCCGATCTAGAGGGGGGCCGGCGGTTCTTC
>TRBD1|TRBV18|once|TRBJ2-7
CASSPQQGEEQYF
TGTGCCAGCTCACCCCAACAGGGGGAAGAGCAGTACTTC
>.|TRBV20-1|.|TRBJ1-5
CSANLDGNQPQHF
TGCAGTGCGAACCTAGACGGGAATCAGCCCCAGCATTTT
>.|TRBV28|.|TRBJ1-1
CASTTGIAEAFF
TGTGCCAGCACTACAGGGATAGCCGAAGCTTTCTTT
>TRBD2|TRBV12-3/TRBV12-4|.|TRBJ2-1
CASSFSGGLNEQFF
TGTGCCAGCAGTTTTAGCGGGGGGCTCAATGAGCAGTTCTTC
>.|TRBV5-5|.|TRBJ1-4
CAGSLVPGEKLFF
TGTGCCGGCAGCTTGGTCCCTGGGGAAAAACTGTTTTTT
>.|TRBV12-5|once|TRBJ1-1
CASSLSPDGNTEAFF
TGTGCTAGTAGTTTGTCCCCGGACGGGAACACTGAAGCTTTCTTT
>TRBD2|TRBV5-6|.|TRBJ2-1
CASSLETSGFREFF
TGTGCCAGCAGCTTGGAGACTAGCGGGTTCCGAGAGTTCTTC
>.|TRBV5-1|.|TRBJ2-7
CASSSEGLDEQYF
TGCGCCAGCAGCTCGGAGGGCCTGGATGAGCAGTACTTC